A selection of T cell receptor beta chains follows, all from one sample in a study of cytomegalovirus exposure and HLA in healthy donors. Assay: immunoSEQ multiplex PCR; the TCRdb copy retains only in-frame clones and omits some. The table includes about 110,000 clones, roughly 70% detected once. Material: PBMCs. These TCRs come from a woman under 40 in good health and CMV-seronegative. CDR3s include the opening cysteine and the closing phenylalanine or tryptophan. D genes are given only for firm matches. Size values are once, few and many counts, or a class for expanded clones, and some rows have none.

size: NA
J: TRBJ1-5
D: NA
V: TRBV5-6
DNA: TGTGCCAGCAGCTTGATGGGACTTACAAATCAGCCCCAGCATTTT
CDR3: CASSLMGLTNQPQHF

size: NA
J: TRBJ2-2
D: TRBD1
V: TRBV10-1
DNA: TGCGCCAGCAGTGGGCCCCCGGGACAGGGCATCACCGGGGAGCTGTTTTTT
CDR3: CASSGPPGQGITGELFF

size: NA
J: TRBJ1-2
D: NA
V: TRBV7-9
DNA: TGTGCCAGCAGCTTAGGGGCAAGTGGCTACACCTTC
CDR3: CASSLGASGYTF

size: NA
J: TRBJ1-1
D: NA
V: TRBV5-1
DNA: TGCGCCAGCAGCTTGGGAAGAGGAATGAACACTGAAGCTTTCTTT
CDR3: CASSLGRGMNTEAFF

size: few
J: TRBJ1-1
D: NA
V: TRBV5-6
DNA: TGTGCCAGCAGCTTGGGAGGGAACACTGAAGCTTTCTTT
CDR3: CASSLGGNTEAFF

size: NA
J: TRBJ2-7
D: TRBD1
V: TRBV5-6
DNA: TGTGCCAGCAGCAGTGGACAGGGCTACGAGCAGTACTTC
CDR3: CASSSGQGYEQYF

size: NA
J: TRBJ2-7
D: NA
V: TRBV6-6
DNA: TGTGCCAGTCAGATAGCGGCCTCCTACGAGCAGTACTTC
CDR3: CASQIAASYEQYF

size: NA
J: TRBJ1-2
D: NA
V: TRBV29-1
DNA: TGCAGCGCCGCCGGACTACCAGCCTTTGGCTACACCTTC
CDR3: CSAAGLPAFGYTF

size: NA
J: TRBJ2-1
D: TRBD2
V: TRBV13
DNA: TGTGCCAGCAGCTCAGCGGGAGGGCCGGTCTTC
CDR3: CASSSAGGPVF

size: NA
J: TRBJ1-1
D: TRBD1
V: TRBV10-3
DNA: TGTGCCATCAGTTTGGGGACAGGGGACCCGCGGGACACTGAAGCTTTCTTT
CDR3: CAISLGTGDPRDTEAFF

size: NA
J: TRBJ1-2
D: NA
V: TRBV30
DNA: TGTGCCTGCATTACAGGGGGCTACACCTTC
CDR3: CACITGGYTF

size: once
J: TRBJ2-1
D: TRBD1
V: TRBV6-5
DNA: TGTGCCAGCAGGACAGGGACAGGGGATGGGGAGCAGTTCTTC
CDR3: CASRTGTGDGEQFF

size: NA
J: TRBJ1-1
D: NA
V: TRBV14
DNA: TGTGCCAGCAGCCAAGATAGTCTAAGTGCTGAAGCTTTCTTT
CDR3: CASSQDSLSAEAFF

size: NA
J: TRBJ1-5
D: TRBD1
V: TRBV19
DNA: TGTGCCAGTAGTACCGCAGGGGGCCCGAGGCAGCCCCAGCATTTT
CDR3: CASSTAGGPRQPQHF

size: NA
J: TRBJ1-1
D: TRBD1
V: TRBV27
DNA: TGTGCCAGCAGCGGGACAGGGTCCGCAGCTTTCTTT
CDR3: CASSGTGSAAFF

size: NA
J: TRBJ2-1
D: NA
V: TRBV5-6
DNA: TGTGCCAGCAGCCTGCGGAATGAGCAGTTCTTC
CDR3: CASSLRNEQFF

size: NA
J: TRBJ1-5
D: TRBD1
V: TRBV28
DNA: TGTGCCAGCAACCCTCGGGCAGGGGGCCAGCCCCAGCATTTT
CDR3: CASNPRAGGQPQHF

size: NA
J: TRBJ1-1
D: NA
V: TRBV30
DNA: TGTGCCTGGAGTTTGTCCGACACTGAAGCTTTCTTT
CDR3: CAWSLSDTEAFF

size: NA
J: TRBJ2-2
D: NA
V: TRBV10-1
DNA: TGCGCCAGCAGATTACTAGCGAACACCGGGGAGCTGTTTTTT
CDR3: CASRLLANTGELFF

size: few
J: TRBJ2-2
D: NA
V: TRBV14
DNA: TGTGCCAGCAGCCCGGGACTCCCAACCGGGGAGCTGTTTTTT
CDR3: CASSPGLPTGELFF

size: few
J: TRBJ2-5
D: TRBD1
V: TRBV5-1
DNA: TGCGCCAGCAGCGGGGGGACAGGGGGTAGAGAGACCCAGTACTTC
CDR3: CASSGGTGGRETQYF

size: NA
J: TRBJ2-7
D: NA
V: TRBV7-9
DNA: TGTGCCAGCAGCAAGGCCACCGGGACTGCACCCTCCTACGAGCAGTACTTC
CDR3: CASSKATGTAPSYEQYF

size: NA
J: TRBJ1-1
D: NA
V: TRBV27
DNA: TGTGCCAGCAGTTTGCTCGGTCGTTTCGGCACTGAAGCTTTCTTT
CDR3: CASSLLGRFGTEAFF

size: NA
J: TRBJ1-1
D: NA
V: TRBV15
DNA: TGTGCCACCAGCAGTGGGGGCGGTCGCCACACTGAAGCTTTCTTT
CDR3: CATSSGGGRHTEAFF

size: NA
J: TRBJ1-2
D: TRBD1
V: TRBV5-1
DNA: TGCGCCAGCACCGGGACAGGGAGCGGCTACACCTTC
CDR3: CASTGTGSGYTF

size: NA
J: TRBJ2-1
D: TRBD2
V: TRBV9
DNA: TGTGCCAGCAGCGTAGCCCTAGCGGGCACGGGGCAGCAGTTCTTC
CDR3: CASSVALAGTGQQFF

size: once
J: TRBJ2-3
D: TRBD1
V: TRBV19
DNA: TGTGCCAGTACTAGTGACGGGACAGGGCAGTATTTT
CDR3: CASTSDGTGQYF

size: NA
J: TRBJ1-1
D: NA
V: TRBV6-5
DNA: TGTGCCAGCAGTAATTTAGGGAGTGAAGCTTTCTTT
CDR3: CASSNLGSEAFF

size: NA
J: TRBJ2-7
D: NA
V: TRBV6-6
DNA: TGTGCCAGTTTGGGCGGGCAAGAGCAGTACTTC
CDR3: CASLGGQEQYF

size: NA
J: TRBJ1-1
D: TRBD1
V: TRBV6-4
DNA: TGTGCCAGCAGTGAGACAGGGGAGACTGAAGCTTTCTTT
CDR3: CASSETGETEAFF

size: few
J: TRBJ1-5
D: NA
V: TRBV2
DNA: TGTGCCAGCAGCCGCGAAAAATATAGCAATCAGCCCCAGCATTTT
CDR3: CASSREKYSNQPQHF

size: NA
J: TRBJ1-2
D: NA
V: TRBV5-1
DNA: TGCGCCAGCAGCTATACCGGGACTAACTATGGCTACACCTTC
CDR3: CASSYTGTNYGYTF

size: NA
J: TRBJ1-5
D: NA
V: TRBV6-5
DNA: TGTGCCAGCAGCTTACAGGGTGGTCAGCCCCAGCATTTT
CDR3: CASSLQGGQPQHF

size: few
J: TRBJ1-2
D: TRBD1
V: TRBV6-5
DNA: TGTGCCAGCAGTTCCAAAGAGACAGGGGAGTATGGCTACACCTTC
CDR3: CASSSKETGEYGYTF

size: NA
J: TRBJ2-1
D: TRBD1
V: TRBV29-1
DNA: TGCAGCGTTGCCCGCTCCGCCGGGACAGGGACCTACAATGAGCAGTTCTTC
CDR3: CSVARSAGTGTYNEQFF

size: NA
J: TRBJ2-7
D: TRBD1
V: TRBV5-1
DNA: TGCGCCAGCAGTTCAGGACAGGTTCCCGAGCAGTACTTC
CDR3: CASSSGQVPEQYF

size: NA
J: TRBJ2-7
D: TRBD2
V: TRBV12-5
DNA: TGTGCTAGTGGTTCATTCCCCCTCGGTGACTCCGGGAGGGAGCAGTACTTC
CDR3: CASGSFPLGDSGREQYF

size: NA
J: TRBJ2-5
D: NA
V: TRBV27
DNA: TGTGCCAGCAGTTCACCCGGGATTAACAGGGCTTCGCGGGAGACCCAGTACTTC
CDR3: CASSSPGINRASRETQYF

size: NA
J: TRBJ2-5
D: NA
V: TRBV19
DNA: TGTGCCAGTAGTATAGGGCTAGAGGAGACCCAGTACTTC
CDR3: CASSIGLEETQYF

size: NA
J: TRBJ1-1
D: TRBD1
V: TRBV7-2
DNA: TGTGCCAGCAGCTACAGGGGGCGCGTCACTGAAGCTTTCTTT
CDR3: CASSYRGRVTEAFF

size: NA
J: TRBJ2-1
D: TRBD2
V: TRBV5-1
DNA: TGCGCCAGCAGCTTGGGAAGCGGGAGGGCCCGTGAGCAGTTCTTC
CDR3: CASSLGSGRAREQFF

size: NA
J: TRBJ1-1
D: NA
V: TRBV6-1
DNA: TGTGCCAGCAGTGAACGCGGGCACTTGAACACTGAAGCTTTCTTT
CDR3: CASSERGHLNTEAFF

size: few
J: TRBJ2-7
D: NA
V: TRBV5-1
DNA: TGCGCCAGCAGCTTGGACGGGACTTGGGAGCAGTACTTC
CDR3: CASSLDGTWEQYF

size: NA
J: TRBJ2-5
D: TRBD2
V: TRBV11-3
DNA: TGTGCCAGCAGCCCCCCAGGACTAGCGGGGGGCCAAGAGACCCAGTACTTC
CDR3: CASSPPGLAGGQETQYF

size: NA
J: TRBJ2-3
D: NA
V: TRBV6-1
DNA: TGTGCCAGCAGTCAAAGCGGGTTTTGGACAGATACGCAGTATTTT
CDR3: CASSQSGFWTDTQYF

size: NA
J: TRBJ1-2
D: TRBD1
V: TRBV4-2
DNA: TGTGCCAGCAGCCAAGATCTCGTGACAGGGGGCTTGTATGGCTACACCTTC
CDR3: CASSQDLVTGGLYGYTF

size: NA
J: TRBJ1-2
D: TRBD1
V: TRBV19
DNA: TGTGCCAGTACCCTGGACAGGGGCAGCTATGGCTACACCTTC
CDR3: CASTLDRGSYGYTF

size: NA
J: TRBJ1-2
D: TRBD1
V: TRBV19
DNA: TGTGCCAGTAGTCCGGGACAGACGCACACCTTC
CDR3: CASSPGQTHTF

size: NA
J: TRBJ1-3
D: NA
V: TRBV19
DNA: TGTGCCAGTAAGGATTGGGGCAGATACTCTGGAAACACCATATATTTT
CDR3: CASKDWGRYSGNTIYF

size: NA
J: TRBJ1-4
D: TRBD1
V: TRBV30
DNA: TGTGCCTGGAAAGGGGACAGAAATGAAAAACTGTTTTTT
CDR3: CAWKGDRNEKLFF

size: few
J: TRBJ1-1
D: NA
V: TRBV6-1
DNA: TGTGCCAGCAGCCGGGGGGGGGTGAACACTGAAGCTTTCTTT
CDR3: CASSRGGVNTEAFF

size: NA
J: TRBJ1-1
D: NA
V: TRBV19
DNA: TGTGCCAGTAGTATAGCGCAGAAGGAAGCTTTCTTT
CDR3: CASSIAQKEAFF

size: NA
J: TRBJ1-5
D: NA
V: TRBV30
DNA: TGTGCCTGGAGAGTCCGGGGGGGGAATCAGCCCCAGCATTTT
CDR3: CAWRVRGGNQPQHF

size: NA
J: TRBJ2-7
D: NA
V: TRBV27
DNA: TGTGCCAGCAGTTTAGGGGGGTCTCTCGAGCAGTACTTC
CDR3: CASSLGGSLEQYF

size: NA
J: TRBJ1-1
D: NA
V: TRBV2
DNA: TGTGCCAGCAGTGAAAGCGGTGGGCGGGTGAACACTGAAGCTTTCTTT
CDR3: CASSESGGRVNTEAFF

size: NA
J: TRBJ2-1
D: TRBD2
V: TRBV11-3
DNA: TGTGCCAGCAGCTTAGGGCTAGCGGGGGACAATGAGCAGTTCTTC
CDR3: CASSLGLAGDNEQFF

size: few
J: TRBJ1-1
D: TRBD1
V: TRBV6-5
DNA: TGTGCCAGCAGTTACCGAGGACAGGGATGGGGTACTGAAGCTTTCTTT
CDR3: CASSYRGQGWGTEAFF

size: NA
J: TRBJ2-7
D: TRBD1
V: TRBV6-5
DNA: TGTGCCAGCAGTGGCCCCGGGACAGGGATATCCGAGCAGTACTTC
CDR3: CASSGPGTGISEQYF

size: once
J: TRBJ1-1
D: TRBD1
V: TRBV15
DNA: TGTGCCACCAGCAGAGTACAGGGGCTGAACACTGAAGCTTTCTTT
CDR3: CATSRVQGLNTEAFF

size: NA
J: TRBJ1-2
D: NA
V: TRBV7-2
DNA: TGTGCCAGCAGCTTAGAGGCAGGGAACTATGGCTACACCTTC
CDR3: CASSLEAGNYGYTF